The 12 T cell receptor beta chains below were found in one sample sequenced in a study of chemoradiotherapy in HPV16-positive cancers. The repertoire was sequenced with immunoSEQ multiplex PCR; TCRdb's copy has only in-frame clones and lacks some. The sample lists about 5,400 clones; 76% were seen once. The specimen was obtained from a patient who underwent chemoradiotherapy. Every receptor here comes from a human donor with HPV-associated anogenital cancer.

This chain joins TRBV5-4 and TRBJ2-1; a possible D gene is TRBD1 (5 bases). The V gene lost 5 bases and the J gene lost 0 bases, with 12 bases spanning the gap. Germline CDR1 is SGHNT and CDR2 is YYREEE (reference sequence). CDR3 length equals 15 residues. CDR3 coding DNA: TGTGCCAGCAGTCCCCCAGGGAACTCCTACAATGAGCAGTTCTTC. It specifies CASSPPGNSYNEQFF.

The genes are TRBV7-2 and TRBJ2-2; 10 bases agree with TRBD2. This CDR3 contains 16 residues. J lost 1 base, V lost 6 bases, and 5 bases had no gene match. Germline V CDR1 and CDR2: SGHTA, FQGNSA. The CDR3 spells CASRRGLAVNTGELFF. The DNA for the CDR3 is TGTGCCAGCAGACGCGGACTAGCGGTGAACACCGGGGAGCTGTTTTTT.

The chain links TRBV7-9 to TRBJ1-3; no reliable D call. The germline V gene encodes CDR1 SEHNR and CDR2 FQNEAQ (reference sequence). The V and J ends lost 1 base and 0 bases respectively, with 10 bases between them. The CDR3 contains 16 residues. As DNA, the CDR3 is TGTGCCAGCAGCTTAGAGGGCGCTTCCTCTGGAAACACCATATATTTT. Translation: CASSLEGASSGNTIYF.

CDR3 loop: CASSVGSGIQANEKLFF. The CDR3 DNA reads TGTGCCAGCAGCGTAGGGTCAGGAATCCAAGCTAATGAAAAACTGTTTTTT. This chain joins TRBV9 and TRBJ1-4; D gene unclear. Trimming cost V 0 bases and J 3 bases, with 15 bases left between them. CDR3 length: 17 residues. Germline V CDR1 and CDR2: SGDLS, YYNGEE.

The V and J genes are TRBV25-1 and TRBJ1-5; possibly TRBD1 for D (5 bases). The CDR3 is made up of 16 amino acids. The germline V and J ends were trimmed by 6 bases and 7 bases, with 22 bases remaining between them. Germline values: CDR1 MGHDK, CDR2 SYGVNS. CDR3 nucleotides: TGTGCCAGCAGCGCCAGTGGGCAGGGAGCCCGACAGCCCCAGCATTTT. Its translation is CASSASGQGARQPQHF.

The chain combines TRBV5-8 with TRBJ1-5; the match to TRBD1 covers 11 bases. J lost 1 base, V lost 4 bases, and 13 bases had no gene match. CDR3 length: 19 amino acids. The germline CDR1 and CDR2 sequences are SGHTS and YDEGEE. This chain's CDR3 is CASSLILWTGGGSNQPQHF. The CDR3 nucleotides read TGTGCCAGCAGCCTGATTCTATGGACAGGGGGCGGGAGCAATCAGCCCCAGCATTTT.

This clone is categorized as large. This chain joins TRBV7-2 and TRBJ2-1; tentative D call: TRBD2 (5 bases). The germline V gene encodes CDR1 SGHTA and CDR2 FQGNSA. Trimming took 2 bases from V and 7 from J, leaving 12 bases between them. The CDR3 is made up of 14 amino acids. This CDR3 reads CASSLSKTGNEQFF. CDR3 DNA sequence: TGTGCCAGCAGCTTATCCAAAACGGGGAATGAGCAGTTCTTC. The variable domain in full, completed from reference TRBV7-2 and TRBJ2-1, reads GAGVSQSPSNKVTEKGKDVELRCDPISGHTALYWYRQSLGQGLEFLIYFQGNSAPDKSGLPSDRFSAERTGGSVSTLTIQRTQQEDSAVYLCASSLSKTGNEQFFGPGTRLTVL.

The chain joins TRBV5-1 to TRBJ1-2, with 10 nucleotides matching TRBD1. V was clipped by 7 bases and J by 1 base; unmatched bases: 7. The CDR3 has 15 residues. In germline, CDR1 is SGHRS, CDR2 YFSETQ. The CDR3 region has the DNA TGCGCCAGCGCCATCGGGACAGGGGTTAACTATGGCTACACCTTC. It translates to CASAIGTGVNYGYTF.

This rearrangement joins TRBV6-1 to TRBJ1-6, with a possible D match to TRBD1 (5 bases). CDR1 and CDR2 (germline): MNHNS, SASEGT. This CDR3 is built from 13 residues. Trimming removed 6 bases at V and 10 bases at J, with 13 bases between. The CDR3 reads CASRGERVSPLHF. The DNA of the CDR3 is TGTGCCAGCAGGGGGGAGAGAGTCTCACCCCTCCACTTT.

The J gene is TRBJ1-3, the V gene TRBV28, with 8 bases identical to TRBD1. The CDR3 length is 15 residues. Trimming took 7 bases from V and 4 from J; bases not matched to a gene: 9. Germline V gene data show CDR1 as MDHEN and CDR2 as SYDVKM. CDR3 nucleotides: TGTGCCAGCAAGGGCAGGGGGCTATCGGGAAACACCATATATTTT. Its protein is CASKGRGLSGNTIYF.

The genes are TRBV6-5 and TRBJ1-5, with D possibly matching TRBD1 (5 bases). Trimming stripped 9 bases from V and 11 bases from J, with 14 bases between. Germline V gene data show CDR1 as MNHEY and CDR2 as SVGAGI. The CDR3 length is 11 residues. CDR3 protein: CASQGLGAQHF. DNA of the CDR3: TGTGCCAGTCAGGGCCTCGGGGCCCAGCATTTT.

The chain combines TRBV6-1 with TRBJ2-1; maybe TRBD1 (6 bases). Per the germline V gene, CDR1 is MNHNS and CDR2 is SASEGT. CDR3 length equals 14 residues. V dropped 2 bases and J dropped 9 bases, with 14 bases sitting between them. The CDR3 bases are TGTGCCAGCAGTGAATGGGGGCGCGGTAGTGAGCAGTTCTTC. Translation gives CASSEWGRGSEQFF.